The source of this T cell receptor (beta chain) is a study of monozygotic twins with inflammatory bowel disease. Study conclusions and caveats: Against healthy co-twins, IBD patients had lower TCRbeta diversity (measured by inverse Simpson).

The CDR3 contains 21 residues. CDR1 is LGHNA, CDR2 YNFKEQ, per germline. TCRdb reanalyzed the 5' RACE reads and collapses them to one entry per CDR3 protein, without DNA. The sample table sets out approximately 330,000 distinct CDR3 sequences. About this clonotype: Its specificity is unknown.

The clonotype was recovered from a human donor with ulcerative colitis or Crohn's disease, or a healthy co-twin of an affected twin (not recorded which). The sequenced sample was blood. The genes are TRBV4-2 and TRBJ2-4; TCRdb's assignment of TRBD1 cannot be checked, as there is no DNA. CDR3 residues: CASSKRDGSDSSTLAKNIQYF.